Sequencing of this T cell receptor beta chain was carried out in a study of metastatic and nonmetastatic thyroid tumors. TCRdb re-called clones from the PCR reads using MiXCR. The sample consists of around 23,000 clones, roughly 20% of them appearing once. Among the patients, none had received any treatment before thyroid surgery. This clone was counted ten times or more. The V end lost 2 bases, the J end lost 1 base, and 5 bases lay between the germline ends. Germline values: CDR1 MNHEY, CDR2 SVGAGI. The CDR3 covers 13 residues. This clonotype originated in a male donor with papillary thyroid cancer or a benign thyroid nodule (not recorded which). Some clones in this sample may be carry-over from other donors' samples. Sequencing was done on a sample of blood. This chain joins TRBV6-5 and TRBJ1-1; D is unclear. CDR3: CASSYVKNTEAFF. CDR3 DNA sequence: TGTGCCAGCAGTTACGTGAAGAACACTGAAGCTTTCTTT.